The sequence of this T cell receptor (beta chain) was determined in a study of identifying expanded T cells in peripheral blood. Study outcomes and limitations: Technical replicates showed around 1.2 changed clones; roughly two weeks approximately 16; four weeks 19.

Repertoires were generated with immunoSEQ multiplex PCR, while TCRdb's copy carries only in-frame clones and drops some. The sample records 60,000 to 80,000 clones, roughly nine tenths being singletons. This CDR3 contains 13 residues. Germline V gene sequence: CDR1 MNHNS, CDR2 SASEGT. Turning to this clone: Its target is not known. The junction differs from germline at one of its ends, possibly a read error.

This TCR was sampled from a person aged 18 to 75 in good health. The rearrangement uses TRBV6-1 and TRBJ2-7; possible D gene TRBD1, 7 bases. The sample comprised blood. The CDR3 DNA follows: TGTGCCACCTCCCAGGGGGAGGCTTACGGGCAGTACTTC. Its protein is CATSQGEAYGQYF.